This T cell receptor (beta chain) was recorded in a study of blood T cell repertoires in COVID-19. Method: immunoSEQ multiplex PCR; TCRdb's copy keeps in-frame clones and lacks some. The data contain about 140,000 clones, 60% to 80% of them singletons. The sequence derives from a woman between 45 and 65 years old who had recovered from COVID-19. The sequenced sample consisted of PBMCs or T cells enriched from blood (not recorded which).

This CDR3 reads CSVGGQTRVTEAFF. As DNA, the CDR3 is TGCAGCGTGGGGGGACAGACAAGGGTCACTGAAGCTTTCTTT. The rearrangement links TRBV29-1 to TRBJ1-1, with 7 bases that match TRBD1. V trimming: 6 bases; J trimming: 4 bases; junction bases outside the gene matches: 11. CDR1 is SQVTM and CDR2 is ANQGSEA in the germline V gene. The CDR3 is 14 residues long.